The 4 T cell receptor beta chains listed next were all sequenced from one sample in a study of control samples from healthy donors and cancer patients. Method: immunoSEQ multiplex PCR; TCRdb's copy keeps in-frame clones and lacks some. The sample carries tens of thousands of clones, roughly 90% recorded once. The sample consisted of blood. The receptors derive from a woman aged 50 to 65 in good health.

This rearrangement joins TRBV28 to TRBJ2-5; D is uncertain. Per germline, CDR1 MDHEN and CDR2 SYDVKM. Trimming removed 3 bases from V and 1 base from J, with 3 bases in between. The CDR3 runs 12 residues. The CDR3 DNA sequence: TGTGCCAGCAGTTTCCGCCAAGAGACCCAGTACTTC. Translated, it gives CASSFRQETQYF. The full variable domain, completed using reference TRBV28 and TRBJ2-5, is DVKVTQSSRYLVKRTGEKVFLECVQDMDHENMFWYRQDPGLGLRLIYFSYDVKMKEKGDIPEGYSVSREKKERFSLILESASTNQTSMYLCASSFRQETQYFGPGTRLLVL.

The rearrangement uses TRBV18 and TRBJ1-2, with 9 nucleotides matching TRBD1. Germline V gene sequence: CDR1 KGHSH, CDR2 LQKENI. The CDR3 is 14 amino acids. Trimming removed 3 bases from V and 6 bases from J; junction bases left unmatched: 5. DNA of the CDR3: TGTGCCAGCTCACCGGGGACAGGGCAGAATGGCTACACCTTC. Its translation: CASSPGTGQNGYTF.

This clone was picked up one time. V and J are TRBV2 and TRBJ2-1, with a possible D match to TRBD2 (5 bases). Germline lookup yields CDR1 SNHLY and CDR2 FYNNEI. The V end lost 3 bases, the J end lost 14 bases, and 14 bases lay between the germline ends. CDR3 length: 12 residues. The CDR3 DNA reads as TGTGCCAGCAGTGACGCGGGTAGAAATGAGTTCTTC. This encodes CASSDAGRNEFF.

This clone was observed a few times. The CDR3 region is CASSYGESGNTIYF. The CDR3 region has the DNA TGTGCCAGCAGTTACGGGGAGAGTGGAAACACCATATATTTT. The V gene is TRBV6-5, the J gene TRBJ1-3, with D unclear. V was pared by 2 bases and J by 3 bases, with 8 bases between. The germline V gene encodes CDR1 MNHEY and CDR2 SVGAGI. The CDR3 length is 14 residues.